This TCR beta chain was retrieved from a study of Graves' ophthalmopathy and Graves' hyperthyroidism (dated by TCRdb to 2016 to 2018). Regarding the complete study: Peripheral blood was collected at initial diagnosis, prior to any treatment. In total, 135 blood samples were TCR-sequenced: fewer than 50 ophthalmopathy, some 75 hyperthyroidism and about 17 hyperthyroidism-to-ophthalmopathy patients. To explore V-J signatures that distinguish ophthalmopathy from hyperthyroidism, a discovery set of about a hundred patients was enrolled, made up of 43 with ophthalmopathy and around 60 with stable hyperthyroidism. Following sample collection, hyperthyroidism patients were given methimazole at a starting dose of 30 mg daily, and ophthalmopathy patients were given high-dose intravenous methylprednisolone. To tell Graves' ophthalmopathy apart from Graves' hyperthyroidism, and to predict which patients would progress to ophthalmopathy, the study relied on TCR beta repertoire signatures. An independent validation cohort comprised 18 hyperthyroidism patients and 15 to 17 patients who later progressed from hyperthyroidism to ophthalmopathy. In roughly six hyperthyroidism patients, the T-cell repertoires found in thyroid tissue were compared with those found in blood. The approximately 90 discovery patients were randomly split 7:3 into training and test sets.

Points the paper makes about the study in general: No statistical method was used to set the sample size in advance, and the investigators knew which group each participant was assigned to. Most expanded thyroid clonotypes with frequency above 0.001 were also detected in blood, suggesting blood repertoires may reflect the thyroid immune response. Ophthalmopathy was separated from stable hyperthyroidism by the 13-signature model with about 85% sensitivity and 81% to 83% specificity in cross-validation and with 80%/75% in the test set. In validation, the model predicted ophthalmopathy progression with about 71% sensitivity and 72% to 80% specificity; 12 predicted patients were CT-confirmed with GO in a median of around 6 months.

The germline V gene encodes CDR1 SGHTA and CDR2 FQGNSA. From the cysteine up to the phenylalanine, the CDR3 has a length of 15 residues. Only CDR3 DNA is held: 45 bases, read in frame from base 1. V and J lose 7 bases and 0 bases, and a span of 12 bases separates them. For repertoire sequencing, TCR beta CDR3 regions were amplified from RNA transcripts. The first round of RT-PCR was done with HTBI primers and the Qiagen OneStep RT-PCR kit, and was followed by a second round of multiplex PCR, then size selection and purification. The libraries underwent paired-end sequencing with 100 bp reads on an Illumina HiSeq2000. Processing in the source paper ran as follows. SOAPnuke was used to process the reads, throwing out any read that had adapters, had uncalled bases, had a mean Phred below 15, or lacked an exact constant-primer or identifier match. COPE v1.2.5 was used to merge the high-quality paired reads. Unique nucleotide sequences were defined as clonotypes and aligned to IMGT TRB V, D and J references using MiTCR v1.1. The analysis was limited to V-J combinations with a frequency above 0.0001, which together covered over 99% of the repertoires. For each V-J combination, a TCR clonal expansion and chaos score was defined as F50 clonal expansion divided by the chaos observed in the TCRdist matrix. Features were reduced by Welch's t-statistics and random forest to 10 to 15 V-J combinations, which fed a naive Bayes classifier. Thyroid-blood repertoire similarity was quantified with the Morisita-Horn index. TCRdb cleaned the public reads at Q25 with fastp, built clones with MiXCR and kept in-frame beta chains. Rows with one shared CDR3 protein collapse into an entry with the most common genes and DNA. V and J calls and clone size were set by TCRdb, not the authors. The sample table contains about 410,000 distinct CDR3 sequences; only one count was recorded for around 16% of them. 1.5% to 2% of the sample belongs to the ten largest clones.

The ophthalmopathy patients had moderately to severely active disease, with a Clinical Activity Score of 3 or higher, a NOSPECS grade of 4 or higher, and a disease duration of less than 3 months. Anyone with other autoimmune diseases, uncontrolled infections, pregnancy or lactation was excluded from the study. Clinical symptoms, serum thyroxine, TRAb, thyroid ultrasound and orbital computed tomography formed the basis of the diagnosis. PBMCs were isolated from 10 ml of fresh peripheral blood by Ficoll-Paque density gradient centrifugation. Trizol reagent was used to extract the total RNA, and its quality was then checked on an Agilent 2100 Bioanalyzer. This clonotype was detected ten times or more. It lacks a known antigen. Within one base of it there is no much larger clone, and no base qualities were kept.

The chain employs TRBV7-2 and TRBJ2-2, and TRBD2 may be the D gene, going by 5 matching bases. The source is a woman aged 18-30 years with Graves' ophthalmopathy. Donor details come from another sample of the same person, matched by shared clones. The sequenced material came from peripheral blood. The CDR3 region: CASTLAGTNTGELFF. The sequenced DNA is TGTGCCAGCACCCTAGCCGGGACGAACACCGGGGAGCTGTTTTTT.